The T cell receptor beta chain under discussion was sequenced for a study of beta chain features in type 1 diabetes (dated by TCRdb to 2016 to 2019). With respect to the entire study: Patients and healthy donors did not differ in mean age, gender distribution, total cell number or subset yield. Naive and central memory subsets were obtained from all 30 or so donors, but regulatory and stem cell-like memory subsets were isolated from only 8 patients and roughly 8 healthy donors. A total of 85 million to 140 million sorted cells were examined across all samples, and a strong correlation was observed between cell number per subset and RNA yield. The study compared TCRB repertoires of sorted circulating CD4+ T cell subsets between recently diagnosed type 1 diabetes patients and matched healthy donors.

A single peripheral blood draw of 90 to 150 mL on average was collected from each donor into heparinised tubes. Using a panel that included CD45RO, CCR7, CD25, CD127, CD95 and CD27, naive, central memory, regulatory and stem cell-like memory CD4+ T cells were sorted on a BD FACSAria II. A purity above 98% was achieved for all sorted populations. PBMCs were isolated immediately by Lymphoprep density gradient centrifugation and stained directly without culture. Samples were stained and sorted in pairs, with one healthy donor and one patient per experiment, so that batch effects were minimized. This clone showed up just a few times. Its antigen is currently not known. Base qualities are not at hand, and no much larger clone is one base apart. All of the isolated RNA was reverse transcribed with the High Capacity cDNA Reverse Transcription Kit, so expressed TCRB transcripts were sequenced. Naive, central memory and regulatory T cell samples underwent deep immunoSEQ sequencing, averaging approximately 3.3 million total reads per sample. Sorted cells were lysed in RLT buffer and RNA was extracted with DNase-treated RNeasy Micro or Mini kits, depending on cell number. To prevent cross-contamination, each cell subset was processed individually, whereas patient and healthy donor samples were processed jointly. Using the immunoSEQ multiplex PCR, TCRB sequences were amplified from cDNA into 87-bp fragments spanning the CDR3 region. The amplicons were sequenced using the Illumina HiSeq platform. On the authors' methods: PCR bias was corrected computationally using synthetic template baselines, and reads within Hamming distance 2 were collapsed, with unmergeable singletons discarded. Reads were aligned against IMGT to assign V, D and J genes, CDR3 length and insertions or deletions at six rearrangement sites. Within each subset, clonotype counts were normalized to the number of sorted cells before true diversity and Gini coefficients were calculated with the tcR R package. The overlap coefficient, calculated on TCRB nucleotide sequences, was used to measure repertoire sharing. In TCRdb, the immuneACCESS table is reduced to in-frame sequences with V and J assigned. These tables do not hold every clone; where another copy was compared, an unresolved V gene accounts for under half, and the others remain unexplained. The DNA was the basis for D and trimming; V, J and clone size are from that table. The sample table lists roughly 160,000 clones, approximately 8% of them with a count of one. The top ten clones comprise approximately 0.5% of the sample.

V loses 5 bases, J loses 8 bases, and the germline ends lie 18 bases apart. From the germline V gene (reference sequence), CDR1 is SEHNR and CDR2 is FQNEAQ. The CDR3 spans 14 residues, from the cysteine through the phenylalanine. Here the CDR3 DNA is all that survives: 42 bases in frame from base 1. What the study reported, not specific to this receptor: In all four CD4+ subsets, TCRB CDR3 length was moderately but significantly shorter in type 1 diabetes patients. Sequencing cDNA rather than genomic DNA could over-represent highly expressing activated cells, although activation and CD3 levels did not differ between groups. The naive, central memory and regulatory TCRB repertoires appeared to resemble one another more closely among patients than among healthy donors. Shorter templates might have been favored by PCR, but patient and control samples were amplified and corrected together, so both groups would have been affected equally by any skew. Fewer insertions and more nucleotide deletions at VDJ recombination sites were observed in patients with type 1 diabetes, implying thymic rearrangement abnormalities. Because the HLA sub-analyses included only small numbers of individuals, any influence of HLA type on TCRB rearrangement was left unresolved.

Recombination linked TRBV7-9 to TRBJ1-2; the D gene is perhaps TRBD1, from 6 matching bases. The sequence was collected from a man aged 18 to 29 with type 1 diabetes. The sample comprised central memory CD4+ T cells from blood. The DNA is as follows: TGTGCCAGCAGCGCTATGACAGGCCTCCAGGGCTACACCTTC. Translated, it gives CASSAMTGLQGYTF.